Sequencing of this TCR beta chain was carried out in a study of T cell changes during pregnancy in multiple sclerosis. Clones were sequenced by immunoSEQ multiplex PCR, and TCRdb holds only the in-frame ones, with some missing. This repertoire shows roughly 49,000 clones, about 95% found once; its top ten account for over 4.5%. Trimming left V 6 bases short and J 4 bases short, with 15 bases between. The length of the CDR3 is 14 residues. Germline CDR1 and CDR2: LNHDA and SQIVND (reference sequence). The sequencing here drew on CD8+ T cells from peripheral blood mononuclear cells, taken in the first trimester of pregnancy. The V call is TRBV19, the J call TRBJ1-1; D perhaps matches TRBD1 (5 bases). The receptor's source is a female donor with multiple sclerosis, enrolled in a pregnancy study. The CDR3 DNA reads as TGTGCCAGTAGCATCACCGGGGGTCCCACTGAAGCTTTCTTT. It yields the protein CASSITGGPTEAFF.